This TCR beta chain was captured by sequencing in a study of blood T cell repertoires in COVID-19. The wider study: Donors in the United States, Italy and Spain gave samples during acute or convalescent COVID-19.

This CDR3 is built from 16 residues. The junction had 9 bases not matched to a gene; V was cut back by 2 bases and J by 7 bases. Germline lookup yields CDR1 GTSNPN and CDR2 SVGIG (reference sequence). This clone was counted between two and nine times. As originally analysed: Reference gene primer amplification yielded estimated nucleated cell counts. Measured with immunoSEQ multiplex PCR; TCRdb has only the in-frame clones, and not every one. V and J calls and clone size are copied from that table; D and trimming were computed from the DNA. The sample records under 200,000 clones, around 84% being singletons.

Sequencing was done on a sample of peripheral blood. V is TRBV30 and J is TRBJ1-6; 9 bases fit TRBD1. The sequence derives from a woman aged 70-85 years with COVID-19, enrolled during active disease. The DNA for the CDR3 is TGTGCCTGGAGTAACCGGGACAGGGCGAGGAATTCACCCCTCCACTTT. As protein: CAWSNRDRARNSPLHF.